Sequencing of this T cell receptor beta chain was carried out in a study of blood T cell repertoires in COVID-19 (dated by TCRdb to about 2020). At the level of the whole study: Samples covering the acute and convalescent phases of COVID-19 were provided by collaborators in the United States, Italy and Spain. The prospective study material was composed of cDNA or gDNA derived from T cells, B-cell-depleted T cells, or PBMCs. Deeply sampled blood TCRbeta repertoires from subjects exposed to, actively infected with, or recovered from COVID-19 were included in the dataset. The repertoires were made available in a free public database intended to serve as a resource for research on the immune response to SARS-CoV-2. The samples were drawn from two sources: the first 160 participants of the ongoing ImmuneRACE study, and 950 to 1,500 subjects contributed by 6 global collaborators. Nearly every sample came with metadata listing a de-identified subject ID, COVID-19 status, age in years and sex. Where HLA class I and class II types were available, the types were taken from metadata supplied by the sample provider, not from assay-based typing. General conclusions and limits of the study: The amount of clinical and demographic metadata varied by source and participant and was provided uncurated.

Whole blood was collected in K2EDTA tubes by collaborating institutions according to the institutions' own protocols. For TCRbeta analysis, collaborator samples were shipped as frozen whole blood, as isolated PBMCs, or as DNA extracted from either sample type. A remark on this clone: The specificity of this receptor is unknown. Nothing much larger sits one base from this clone, and base qualities are not available.

CDR1 LNHDA and CDR2 SQIVND are derived from the germline V gene (reference sequence). V loses 1 base, J loses 9 bases, and the germline ends lie 7 bases apart. The CDR3 numbers 12 residues from cysteine through phenylalanine. The read is trimmed to its CDR3 DNA, 36 bases read in frame from base 1. The immunoSEQ Assay, a bias-controlled multiplex PCR, was used to amplify TCRbeta CDR3 regions from genomic DNA. The authors' pipeline ran thus. The number of nucleated cells in each sample was estimated from the amplification of reference gene primers within the assay. To quantify the absolute abundance of each unique TCRbeta CDR3 rearrangement, sequence reads were collapsed and filtered. For each sample, productive Simpson clonality was calculated by taking the square root of Simpson's diversity index across productive rearrangements. The immuneACCESS repertoire file appears here via TCRdb, limited to in-frame rearrangements. These files lack a portion of the clones; in checked studies, under half of the deficit traces to unresolved V genes, and the cause of the others is not known. The V and J calls and clone size were taken over from that table, and D and trimming were inferred from the DNA. A total of about 35,000 clones appear in this sample, about nine tenths of them only once. The ten largest make up roughly 9.1% of the sample.

In this chain, TRBV19 is recombined with TRBJ1-5, and possibly TRBD1, on 6 matching bases. Sample: peripheral blood. The receptor's source is an elderly man with active COVID-19. CDR3 loop: CASSIVQGPQHF. The DNA sequence follows: TGTGCCAGTAGTATAGTACAGGGGCCCCAGCATTTT.